These 22 T cell receptor beta chains were sequenced from one sample in a study of blood T cell repertoires in COVID-19. Repertoires were generated with immunoSEQ multiplex PCR, while TCRdb's copy carries only in-frame clones and drops some. The sample has 200,000 to 250,000 clones; approximately 89% are singletons. The sequenced sample was peripheral blood. These receptors all come from a woman aged 40 to 50 with acute or convalescent COVID-19.

The J gene is TRBJ2-7, the V gene TRBV2, with D unclear. Germline V gives CDR1 SNHLY, CDR2 FYNNEI. The CDR3 length is 12 residues. The V end was cut by 4 bases, the J end by 2 bases, with 6 bases between. For the CDR3, the DNA is TGTGCCAGCAGTGGCACAACCTACGAGCAGTACGTC. As protein: CASSGTTYEQYV.

The genes are TRBV18 and TRBJ1-1; 10 nucleotides agree with TRBD1. The ends lost 6 bases at V and 1 base at J; junction bases unmatched: 17. The V gene's germline CDR1 is KGHSH and CDR2 LQKENI. This CDR3 comprises 19 residues. The CDR3 protein is CASSTTMGQGPTRNTEAFF. The CDR3 coding sequence is TGTGCCAGCTCGACCACCATGGGACAGGGGCCGACTAGGAACACTGAAGCTTTCTTT.

The rearrangement links TRBV5-1 to TRBJ2-3; TRBD2 aligns across 11 bases. The J segment lost 5 bases and the V segment lost 3 bases, leaving 5 bases of the junction unmatched. This CDR3 contains 15 residues. CDR1 and CDR2 (germline): SGHRS, YFSETQ. Here the CDR3 reads CASSWGTSGGDTQYF. The CDR3 region has the DNA TGCGCCAGCAGCTGGGGGACTAGCGGTGGAGATACGCAGTATTTT.

The chain combines TRBV5-1 with TRBJ2-3; weak D call: TRBD2 (5 bases). Looked up from germline, CDR1 is SGHRS and CDR2 is YFSETQ. There are 13 residues in the CDR3. Trimming left V 0 bases short and J 6 bases short, with 8 bases between. CDR3 in DNA: TGCGCCAGCAGCTTGGGGCCTAGCGATACGCAGTATTTT. Amino acid sequence: CASSLGPSDTQYF.

This chain links TRBV5-4 with TRBJ2-1; D gene unclear. The CDR3 consists of 13 residues. Per germline, CDR1 SGHNT and CDR2 YYREEE (reference sequence). Trimming took off 0 bases at V and 7 bases at J, with 8 bases between the two ends. CDR3 in amino acids: CASSLAGINEQFF. The CDR3 nucleotides read TGTGCCAGCAGCTTGGCAGGTATTAATGAGCAGTTCTTC. Combining the CDR3 with reference TRBV5-4 and TRBJ2-1 gives the whole variable domain ETGVTQSPTHLIKTRGQQVTLRCSSQSGHNTVSWYQQALGQGPQFIFQYYREEENGRGNFPPRFSGLQFPNYSSELNVNALELDDSALYLCASSLAGINEQFFGPGTRLTVL.

V usage is TRBV2 and J usage is TRBJ2-2; 9 bases fit TRBD1. V was clipped by 5 bases and J by 3 bases; unmatched bases: 10. This CDR3 contains 17 residues. CDR1 and CDR2 (germline): SNHLY, FYNNEI. CDR3 nucleotides: TGTGCCAGCAGTCCTGATCGGACAGGGGCCTACACCGGGGAGCTGTTTTTT. It codes for CASSPDRTGAYTGELFF.

The chain uses TRBV5-8 and TRBJ2-3, with TRBD2 identical over 7 bases. Germline CDR1 and CDR2: SGHTS and YDEGEE. The CDR3 length is 16 residues. Trimming took 4 bases from V and 1 from J; bases not matched to a gene: 9. The CDR3 reads CASSLTGTTGTDTQYF. Written as DNA, the CDR3 is TGTGCCAGCAGCCTTACCGGGACTACCGGCACAGATACGCAGTATTTT.

The chain has TRBV11-3 and TRBJ2-7; 9 nucleotides align to TRBD1. The CDR3 is made up of 18 amino acids. The ends lost 0 bases at V and 2 bases at J; junction bases unmatched: 11. The germline V gene has CDR1 SGHNT and CDR2 YENEEA. In DNA, the CDR3 is TGTGCCAGCAGCTTAGATCTCTATTTACGGGACAGGGCCTACGAGCAGTACGTC. It specifies CASSLDLYLRDRAYEQYV.

This chain uses TRBV4-2 with TRBJ1-2; D is perhaps TRBD1 (5 bases). The CDR3 sequence is 14 residues long. Trimming took off 0 bases at V and 4 bases at J, with 9 bases between the two ends. Germline CDR1 is LGHNA and CDR2 is YNFKEQ. The CDR3 region is CASSQDKGSYGYTF. The CDR3 DNA sequence: TGTGCCAGCAGCCAAGATAAGGGGTCCTATGGCTACACCTTC.

In nucleotides, the CDR3 is TGTGCCAGCAGCCAAGATAGGGGGGCCGGGGGGGCAAACACAGATACGCAGTATTTT. Translating gives CASSQDRGAGGANTDTQYF. This sequence joins TRBV4-2 and TRBJ2-3, with TRBD2 matching over 8 bases. This CDR3 has 19 residues. J gave up 2 bases and V 0 bases, and 13 bases lay outside the gene matches. The germline V gene encodes CDR1 LGHNA and CDR2 YNFKEQ.

The gene calls are TRBV7-9 and TRBJ2-3, with D perhaps matching TRBD1 (6 bases). V dropped 6 bases and J dropped 2 bases, with 12 bases sitting between them. This CDR3 region has 14 residues. Germline values: CDR1 SEHNR, CDR2 FQNEAQ (reference sequence). The CDR3 bases are TGTGCCAGCAGATTAACAGGGTCCACAGATACGCAGTATTTT. Protein sequence: CASRLTGSTDTQYF.

The CDR3 DNA follows: TGTGCCAGCTCAGCCACAGGACAGGGGGCTGGCTACACCTTC. This codes for CASSATGQGAGYTF. The genes are TRBV18 and TRBJ1-2, with 11 positions matching TRBD1. The CDR3 is 14 residues long. Germline trimming cut 5 bases from V and 7 bases from J; bases unmatched to any gene: 6. In germline, CDR1 is KGHSH, CDR2 LQKENI.

The chain couples TRBV4-1 to TRBJ1-4, with TRBD1 matching 7 bases. With 4 bases clipped from V and 7 bases from J, the junction kept 6 bases outside the gene matches. From germline, CDR1 is MGHRA and CDR2 YSYEKL. This CDR3 has 14 residues. CDR3 sequence: CASSRSTGTEKLFF. Here the CDR3 DNA reads TGCGCCAGCAGCCGATCGACAGGGACTGAAAAACTGTTTTTT.

The gene calls are TRBV6-5 and TRBJ2-7, with TRBD1 identical over 9 bases. Germline CDR1 reads MNHEY; CDR2 reads SVGAGI. J gave up 3 bases and V 6 bases, and 3 bases lay outside the gene matches. The CDR3 runs to 13 residues. The chain's CDR3 is CASSDRGGYEQYV. DNA of the CDR3: TGTGCCAGCAGCGACAGGGGGGGCTACGAGCAGTACGTC.

The chain joins TRBV10-2 to TRBJ2-6, with D tentatively TRBD1 (6 bases). CDR1 and CDR2 (germline): WSHSY, SAAADI. V lost 5 bases and J lost 0, with 14 bases in between. The CDR3 is 17 amino acids. CDR3 coding DNA: TGCGCCAGCAGTCGACAGGTTTTTAGCTCTGGGGCCAACGTCCTGACTTTC. This codes for CASSRQVFSSGANVLTF.

J is TRBJ2-1 and V is TRBV6-1; the match to TRBD1 covers 10 bases. The CDR3 runs to 16 residues. The V segment lost 4 bases and the J segment 4 bases; nucleotides outside the gene matches: 7. Germline CDR1 reads MNHNS; CDR2 reads SASEGT. This CDR3 is CASSGRQGAGYNEQFF. The CDR3 region has the DNA TGTGCCAGCAGTGGCCGACAGGGGGCTGGTTACAATGAGCAGTTCTTC.

V and J are TRBV4-2 and TRBJ1-3; possibly TRBD1 for D (6 bases). CDR1 is LGHNA and CDR2 is YNFKEQ in the germline V gene. The CDR3 loop spans 17 amino acids. V was shortened by 1 base and J by 0 bases, with 13 bases between the two germline ends. CDR3 nucleotides: TGTGCCAGCAGCCAAGCCTCAGGGGCCCTCTCTGGAAACACCATATATTTT. This encodes CASSQASGALSGNTIYF.

As to this clone: In the same sample, other DNA sequences code for this CDR3. This chain connects TRBV4-1 to TRBJ2-1; no clear D gene. V was pared by 0 bases and J by 0 bases, with 9 bases between. Germline CDR1 and CDR2: MGHRA and YSYEKL. The CDR3 is made up of 16 amino acids. CDR3 in amino acids: CASSQDHGSSYNEQFF. CDR3 nucleotides: TGCGCCAGCAGCCAAGATCATGGTAGCTCCTACAATGAGCAGTTCTTC.

This sequence joins TRBV18 and TRBJ2-7, with 8 bases identical to TRBD1. Germline values: CDR1 KGHSH, CDR2 LQKENI. The trim removed 3 bases at V and 7 bases at J, leaving 8 bases unmatched. There are 14 residues in the CDR3. Here the CDR3 DNA reads TGTGCCAGCTCACCGGGACAGGCGGTAAGGGAGCAGTACGTC. Translated: CASSPGQAVREQYV.

V and J are TRBV3-1 (or the pseudogene TRBV3-2) and TRBJ1-2; 7 positions agree with TRBD1. Germline CDR1 and CDR2: LGHDT and YNNKEL (reference sequence). CDR3 length: 14 amino acids. After removal of 4 bases from V and 1 base from J, the junction contained 3 bases not matched to a gene. CDR3 DNA sequence: TGTGCCAGCAGCCCGACAGGGATTAACTATGGCTACACCTTC. As protein: CASSPTGINYGYTF.

V gene TRBV21-1 combines with J gene TRBJ2-7; the DNA was not used to check the table's D call, TRBD1. TRBV21-1 is a pseudogene locus. The CDR3 consists of 16 residues. CDR3 DNA sequence: TGTGCCAGCGATACACGACCTGGGACAGGGCATGATGAGCAGTACGTC. This sequence encodes CASDTRPGTGHDEQYV.

The chain recombines TRBV2 with TRBJ2-1; D is unresolved. The germline V and J ends were trimmed by 4 bases and 6 bases, with 7 bases remaining between them. The CDR3 runs 12 residues. Germline V gene sequence: CDR1 SNHLY, CDR2 FYNNEI. The CDR3 bases are TGTGCCAGCAGTGCGGTCACCAATGAGCAGTTCTTC. Encoded protein: CASSAVTNEQFF.